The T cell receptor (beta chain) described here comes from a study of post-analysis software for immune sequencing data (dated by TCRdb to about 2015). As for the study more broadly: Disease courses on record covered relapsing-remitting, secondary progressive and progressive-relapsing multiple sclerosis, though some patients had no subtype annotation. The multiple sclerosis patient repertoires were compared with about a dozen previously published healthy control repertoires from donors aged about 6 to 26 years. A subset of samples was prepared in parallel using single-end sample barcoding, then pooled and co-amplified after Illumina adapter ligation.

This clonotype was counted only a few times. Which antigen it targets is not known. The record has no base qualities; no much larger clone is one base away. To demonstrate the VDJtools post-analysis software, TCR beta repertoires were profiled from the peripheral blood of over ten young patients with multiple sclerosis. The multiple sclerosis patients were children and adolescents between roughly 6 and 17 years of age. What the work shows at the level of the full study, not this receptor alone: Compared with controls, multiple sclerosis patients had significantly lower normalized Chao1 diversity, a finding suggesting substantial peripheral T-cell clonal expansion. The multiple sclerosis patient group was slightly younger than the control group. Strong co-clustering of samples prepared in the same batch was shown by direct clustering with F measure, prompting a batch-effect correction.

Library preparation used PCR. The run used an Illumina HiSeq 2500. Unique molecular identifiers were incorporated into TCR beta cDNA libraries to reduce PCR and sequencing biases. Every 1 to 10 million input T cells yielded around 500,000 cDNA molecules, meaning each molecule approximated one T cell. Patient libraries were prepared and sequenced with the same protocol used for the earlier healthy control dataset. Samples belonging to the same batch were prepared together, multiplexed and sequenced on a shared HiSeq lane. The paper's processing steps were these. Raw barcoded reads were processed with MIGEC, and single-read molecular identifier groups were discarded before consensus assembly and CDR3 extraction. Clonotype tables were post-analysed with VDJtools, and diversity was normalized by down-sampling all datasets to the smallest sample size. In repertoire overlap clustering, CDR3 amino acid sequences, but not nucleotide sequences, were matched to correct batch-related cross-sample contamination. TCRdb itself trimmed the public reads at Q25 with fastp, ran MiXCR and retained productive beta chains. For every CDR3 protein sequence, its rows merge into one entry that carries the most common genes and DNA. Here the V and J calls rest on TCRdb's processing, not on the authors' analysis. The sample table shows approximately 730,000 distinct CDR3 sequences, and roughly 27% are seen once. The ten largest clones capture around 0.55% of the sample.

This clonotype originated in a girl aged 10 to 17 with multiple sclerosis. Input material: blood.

The DNA sequence is as follows: TGTGCCAGCAGCCTGCGGGGACAGGCCACAGATACGCAGTATTTT. Its translation reads: CASSLRGQATDTQYF. The V gene is TRBV7-2 and the J gene is TRBJ2-3; 8 junctional bases match TRBD1. CDR3 length: 15 amino acids, cysteine to phenylalanine. CDR3 DNA only is kept here, 45 bases in frame from base 1. V is pruned by 5 bases and J by 2 bases, leaving 6 bases of the junction without a gene match. For CDR1 and CDR2, the germline V gene lists SGHTA and FQGNSA.